A single sample is the source of the 18 T cell receptor beta chains below, sequenced in a study of cytomegalovirus exposure and HLA in healthy donors. The method was immunoSEQ multiplex PCR; TCRdb's version includes in-frame clones alone and lacks a portion of them. The sample holds 200,000 or so clones, over 65% seen once. The material sequenced was PBMCs. All receptors derive from a man younger than 35 in good health and CMV-seropositive.

This clone has only one observation. This CDR3 reads CASSPRGAGANTGELFF. CDR3 in DNA: TGTGCCAGCTCACCGAGAGGGGCGGGGGCGAACACCGGGGAGCTGTTTTTT. The rearrangement uses TRBV18 and TRBJ2-2; 7 bases fit TRBD2. V shed 3 bases and J 0 bases; nucleotides not matched to a gene: 7. CDR3 length equals 17 residues. Germline V gives CDR1 KGHSH, CDR2 LQKENI. Complete variable domain (other parts from reference TRBV18 and TRBJ2-2): NAGVMQNPRHLVRRRGQEARLRCSPMKGHSHVYWYRQLPEEGLKFMVYLQKENIIDESGMPKERFSAEFPKEGPSILRIQQVVRGDSAAYFCASSPRGAGANTGELFFGEGSRLTVL.

This clone was detected only a few times. This sequence joins TRBV19 and TRBJ1-4; no definite D call. This CDR3 is 13 amino acids long. Germline CDR1 LNHDA, CDR2 SQIVND (reference sequence). V was shortened by 9 bases and J by 0 bases, with 8 bases between the two germline ends. CDR3 protein: CASTTSTNEKLFF. The CDR3 nucleotides read TGTGCCAGCACGACATCAACTAATGAAAAACTGTTTTTT. The variable domain in full, completed from reference TRBV19 and TRBJ1-4, reads DGGITQSPKYLFRKEGQNVTLSCEQNLNHDAMYWYRQDPGQGLRLIYYSQIVNDFQKGDIAEGYSVSREKKESFPLTVTSAQKNPTAFYLCASTTSTNEKLFFGSGTQLSVL.

This chain uses TRBV7-2 with TRBJ2-7; tentative D call: TRBD1 (5 bases). CDR3 length: 14 residues. V was pared by 5 bases and J by 1 base, with 12 bases between. From germline, CDR1 is SGHTA and CDR2 FQGNSA. The CDR3 DNA reads as TGTGCCAGCAGCCCATGGCCAGGGTCCTACGAGCAGTACTTC. This encodes CASSPWPGSYEQYF.

V and J are TRBV9 and TRBJ1-1; 9 bases are a match to TRBD1. The germline gives CDR1 SGDLS, CDR2 YYNGEE. CDR3 length: 14 residues. The V segment lost 4 bases and the J segment 5 bases; nucleotides outside the gene matches: 6. As DNA, the CDR3 is TGTGCCAGCAGCTTCGGGACAGGGAGAACTGAAGCTTTCTTT. Amino acid sequence: CASSFGTGRTEAFF.

This chain joins TRBV7-3 and TRBJ2-1; 10 bases are a match to TRBD2. CDR3 length equals 15 residues. V dropped 5 bases and J dropped 8; count of bases not matched to a gene: 9. Germline V CDR1 and CDR2: SGHTA, FQGTGA. The CDR3 sequence is CASSGGLAGVDEQFF. The CDR3 bases are TGTGCCAGCAGCGGGGGGCTAGCGGGAGTCGATGAGCAGTTCTTC.

The chain links TRBV9 to TRBJ2-1, with 9 bases that match TRBD1. The CDR3 is made up of 17 amino acids. Germline lookup yields CDR1 SGDLS and CDR2 YYNGEE. V gave up 3 bases and J gave up 0 bases; unmatched junction bases: 7. CDR3 coding DNA: TGTGCCAGCAGCGATGCAGGACAGGGGTCCTCCTACAATGAGCAGTTCTTC. Translated, it gives CASSDAGQGSSYNEQFF.

The chain recombines TRBV27 with TRBJ2-1; 9 nucleotides align to TRBD1. The length of the CDR3 is 14 residues. From germline, CDR1 is MNHEY and CDR2 SMNVEV (reference sequence). Trimming cost V 6 bases and J 5 bases; bases outside gene matches: 5. The CDR3 DNA reads TGTGCCAGCAGGGGACAGGGCAACGACAATGAGCAGTTCTTC. Translating gives CASRGQGNDNEQFF.

V and J are TRBV7-3 and TRBJ2-3; TRBD1 agrees at 11 bases. The CDR3 extends over 15 amino acids. V shed 5 bases, J shed 1 base, and the junction held 2 bases outside the gene matches. Germline V gene sequence: CDR1 SGHTA, CDR2 FQGTGA. This chain's CDR3 is CASSEGQGGTDTQYF. DNA of the CDR3: TGTGCCAGCAGCGAGGGACAGGGGGGCACAGATACGCAGTATTTT. The variable domain in full, with the rest retrieved from reference TRBV7-3 and TRBJ2-3, is GAGVSQTPSNKVTEKGKYVELRCDPISGHTALYWYRQSLGQGPEFLIYFQGTGAADDSGLPNDRFFAVRPEGSVSTLKIQRTERGDSAVYLCASSEGQGGTDTQYFGPGTRLTVL.

The chain couples TRBV7-8 to TRBJ1-1; a possible D gene is TRBD1 (5 bases). Trimming stripped 5 bases from V and 6 bases from J, with 25 bases between. Germline V gives CDR1 SGHVS, CDR2 FQNEAQ. This CDR3 has 17 amino acids. The DNA for the CDR3 is TGTGCCAGCAGCACATTTCCCCGGACACGGTATAGTCCTGAAGCTTTCTTT. This translates into CASSTFPRTRYSPEAFF. The variable domain in full, with the rest retrieved from reference TRBV7-8 and TRBJ1-1, is GAGVSQSPRYKVAKRGQDVALRCDPISGHVSLFWYQQALGQGPEFLTYFQNEAQLDKSGLPSDRFFAERPEGSVSTLKIQRTQQEDSAVYLCASSTFPRTRYSPEAFFGQGTRLTVV.

In the case of this clone: Other DNA sequences in the same sample also yield this CDR3. The rearrangement links TRBV5-4 to TRBJ2-7; 7 bases are a match to TRBD2. The germline V gene encodes CDR1 SGHNT and CDR2 YYREEE (reference sequence). This CDR3 is 14 amino acids long. V shed 0 bases, J shed 0 bases, and the junction held 0 bases outside the gene matches. The CDR3 here is CASSLAGGSYEQYF. CDR3 DNA sequence: TGTGCCAGCAGCTTGGCGGGAGGCTCCTACGAGCAGTACTTC.

The chain couples TRBV2 to TRBJ2-1, with 10 bases lining up with TRBD2. V shed 4 bases and J 10 bases; nucleotides not matched to a gene: 7. The CDR3 length is 14 residues. The germline gives CDR1 SNHLY, CDR2 FYNNEI. The CDR3 DNA sequence: TGTGCCAGCAGTGTGGAGCGGGAGGGTGGGGAGCAGTTCTTC. Translating it yields CASSVEREGGEQFF.

This chain uses TRBV2 with TRBJ2-7; TRBD2 matches 8 bases. The V segment lost 7 bases and the J segment 3 bases; nucleotides outside the gene matches: 14. CDR3 length: 16 residues. Germline CDR1 reads SNHLY; CDR2 reads FYNNEI. CDR3 sequence (DNA): TGTGCCAGCACCCCCCTGCGGGGGGCGCCGCGCTACGAGCAGTACTTC. Translating it yields CASTPLRGAPRYEQYF.

This rearrangement joins TRBV28 to TRBJ2-7, with 7 bases that match TRBD2. The ends lost 6 bases at V and 3 bases at J; junction bases unmatched: 8. The germline V gene encodes CDR1 MDHEN and CDR2 SYDVKM. CDR3 length: 14 amino acids. The CDR3 protein is CASRTPGGSYEQYF. CDR3 DNA sequence: TGTGCCAGCAGGACCCCGGGCGGGAGCTACGAGCAGTACTTC. Together with reference TRBV28 and TRBJ2-7, the CDR3 gives the full variable domain: DVKVTQSSRYLVKRTGEKVFLECVQDMDHENMFWYRQDPGLGLRLIYFSYDVKMKEKGDIPEGYSVSREKKERFSLILESASTNQTSMYLCASRTPGGSYEQYFGPGTRLTVT.

The chain carries TRBV7-2 and TRBJ1-1, with a tentative D call TRBD1 (5 bases). In germline, CDR1 is SGHTA, CDR2 FQGNSA. The length of the CDR3 is 14 residues. V lost 0 bases, J lost 4 bases, and 9 bases lay in between. As DNA, the CDR3 is TGTGCCAGCAGCTTAGCGCGGGACGGCACTGAAGCTTTCTTT. This sequence encodes CASSLARDGTEAFF.

The sample holds a few counts of this clone. The rearrangement uses TRBV5-1 and TRBJ1-5; D is unclear. CDR3 length: 14 residues. The V gene's germline CDR1 is SGHRS and CDR2 YFSETQ. The V and J ends lost 0 bases and 2 bases respectively, with 6 bases between them. The CDR3 nucleotides read TGCGCCAGCAGCTTGGGAGTGGGCAATCAGCCCCAGCATTTT. Translation: CASSLGVGNQPQHF.

The V gene is TRBV11-3, the J gene TRBJ1-1; tentatively, D is TRBD1 (5 bases). The germline V gene has CDR1 SGHNT and CDR2 YENEEA. Trimming removed 1 base at V and 6 bases at J, with 6 bases between. The CDR3 extends over 12 amino acids. For the CDR3, the DNA is TGTGCCAGCAGCTTAGGCAGGGCTGAAGCTTTCTTT. Protein product: CASSLGRAEAFF.

This clone was observed a handful of times. The CDR3 bases are TGTGCCAGCAGCCCCCGGGACAGTAATCAGCCCCAGCATTTT. It encodes CASSPRDSNQPQHF. The chain has TRBV6-5 and TRBJ1-5, with TRBD1 matching 7 bases. Per germline, CDR1 MNHEY and CDR2 SVGAGI. Trimming took 6 bases from V and 4 from J; bases not matched to a gene: 6. The CDR3 is 14 amino acids.

CDR3 loop: CASSPGTSNEQFF. The CDR3 nucleotides are TGTGCCAGCAGCCCAGGGACTAGCAATGAGCAGTTCTTC. The chain is built from TRBV7-3 and TRBJ2-1; 8 bases line up with TRBD2. V trimming: 5 bases; J trimming: 6 bases; junction bases outside the gene matches: 3. Germline V gene data show CDR1 as SGHTA and CDR2 as FQGTGA. This CDR3 has 13 residues.